This is a list of T cell receptor beta chains from one sample in a study of T cell responses to AZD1222 COVID-19 vaccine. Generated by immunoSEQ multiplex PCR, the TCRdb table keeps only in-frame clones and is missing some. The sample has 80,000 to 90,000 clones, around 90% seen once. The sample in question was peripheral blood, obtained on day 0 of MenACWY control vaccination. Source of these receptors: an adult in good health. The conserved cysteine and the conserved F or W are not part of the CDR3 here.

cdr3_aa | v_call
ASRKDAGVAYEQY | TRBV6-5
ASSQSDRDYGYT | TRBV3-1/TRBV3-2
ASSAWDRATDTQY | TRBV9
ASTANPGVSYEQY | TRBV6-5
ASSLRGVAGNTIY | TRBV19
ASSEGQGALQPQH | TRBV2
ASSPGGGGNQPQH | TRBV7-6
ASRSQGAGTGELF | TRBV6-5
ASSTGTGGGNTEAF | TRBV19
SASGQETGELF | TRBV20-1
ASSSGFNQPQH | TRBV6-5
ASSEELGYGYT | TRBV10-1
ASSQGQADYGYT | TRBV6-6
ASSPPKASTEAF | TRBV18
ASSPRTSGYT | TRBV7-9
ASSLSGRTADNEKLF | TRBV28
ASSQDFGSGGLTDTQY | TRBV3-1/TRBV3-2
ASNGANSGNTIY | TRBV6-5
ASSPPLGELF | TRBV12-3/TRBV12-4
ASSTRTGVAGEQY | TRBV5-1
ASSLARGHEQY | TRBV12-3/TRBV12-4
ASSASTGNDEKLF | TRBV5-1
ASSQEPGHKPYEQY | TRBV3-1/TRBV3-2
ASSFSDSNSPLH | TRBV7-6
ASSQVEIEQF | TRBV3-1/TRBV3-2
ASSLAGGGNTIY | TRBV7-9
ASSLDRAPPYGYT | TRBV11-2
ASSLRGEGNQPQH | TRBV6-5
ASSPQDRVDEQY | TRBV9
ASSLRDRVLNTEAF | TRBV19
ASSLGLPNEQF | TRBV28
ASSHLTGLAGSTDTQY | TRBV3-1/TRBV3-2
ATADSYNSPLH | TRBV15
ASSYTSGGVTDTQY | TRBV6-2/TRBV6-3
ASSLRLAGAYEQY | TRBV6-5
ASSRQGVQGIYNSPLH | TRBV13
ASSMKPGESNQPQH | TRBV19
ASSYLGQGPPGYT | TRBV6-5
AISDSRGPDEKLF | TRBV10-3
ASRSRESTEAF | TRBV6-5
ASKERTGVNSPLH | TRBV5-1
ASSHASSSSYEQY | TRBV3-1/TRBV3-2
ASSQELRGESYNSPLH | TRBV4-2
ASSLSQDRIPYEQY | TRBV27
ASSLGLSGNTIY | TRBV7-8
ASSVEVRADYGYT | TRBV9
ASSMGVGLLWAQH | TRBV19
ASSLVRGDTEAF | TRBV7-2
ATADAGSGDTGELF | TRBV24-1
ARPGQGVYEQY | TRBV19
ASSVLPTRDGELF | TRBV7-9